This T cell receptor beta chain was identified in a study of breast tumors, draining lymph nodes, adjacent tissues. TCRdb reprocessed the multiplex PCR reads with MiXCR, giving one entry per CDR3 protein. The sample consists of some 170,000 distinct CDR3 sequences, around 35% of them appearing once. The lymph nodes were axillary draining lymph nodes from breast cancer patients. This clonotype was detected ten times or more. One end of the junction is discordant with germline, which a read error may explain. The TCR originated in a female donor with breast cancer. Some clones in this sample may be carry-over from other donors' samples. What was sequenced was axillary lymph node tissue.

CDR3 nucleotide sequence: TGTGCTAGCAGCCCGGGACTAGTCGGAGACGAGCAGTACTTC. Its protein is CASSPGLVGDEQYF. This rearrangement joins TRBV7-7 to TRBJ2-7, with 8 bases matching TRBD2. The germline gives CDR1 SSHAT, CDR2 FNYEAQ (reference sequence). The CDR3 is made up of 14 amino acids.